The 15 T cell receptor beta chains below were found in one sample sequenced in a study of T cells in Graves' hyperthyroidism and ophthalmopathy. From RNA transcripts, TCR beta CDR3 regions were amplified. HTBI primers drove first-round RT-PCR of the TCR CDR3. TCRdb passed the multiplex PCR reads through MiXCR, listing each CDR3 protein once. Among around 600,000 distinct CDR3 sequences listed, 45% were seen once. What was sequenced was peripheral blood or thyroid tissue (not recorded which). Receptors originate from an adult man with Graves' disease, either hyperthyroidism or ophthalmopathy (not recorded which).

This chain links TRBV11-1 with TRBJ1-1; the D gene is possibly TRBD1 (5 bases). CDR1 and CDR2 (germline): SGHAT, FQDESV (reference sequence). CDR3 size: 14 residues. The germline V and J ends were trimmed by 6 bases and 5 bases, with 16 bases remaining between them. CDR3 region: CASSSRGVGTEAFF. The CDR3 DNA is TGTGCCAGCAGTTCCCGGGGGGTTGGAACTGAAGCTTTCTTT.

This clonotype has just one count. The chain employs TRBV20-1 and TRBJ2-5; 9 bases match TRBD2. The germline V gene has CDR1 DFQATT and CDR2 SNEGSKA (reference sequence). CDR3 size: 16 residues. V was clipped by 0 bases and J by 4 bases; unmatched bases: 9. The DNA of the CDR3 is TGCAGTGCTAGAGATTGGGCCAGGACTAGCGTAGAGACCCAGTACTTC. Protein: CSARDWARTSVETQYF.

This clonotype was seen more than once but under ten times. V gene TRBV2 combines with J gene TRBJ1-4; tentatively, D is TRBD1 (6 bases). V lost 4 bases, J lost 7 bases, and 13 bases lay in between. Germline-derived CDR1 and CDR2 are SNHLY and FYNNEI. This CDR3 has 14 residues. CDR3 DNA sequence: TGTGCCAGCAGTGGTGGGGGCGTCCTTGAAAAACTGTTTTTT. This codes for CASSGGGVLEKLFF.

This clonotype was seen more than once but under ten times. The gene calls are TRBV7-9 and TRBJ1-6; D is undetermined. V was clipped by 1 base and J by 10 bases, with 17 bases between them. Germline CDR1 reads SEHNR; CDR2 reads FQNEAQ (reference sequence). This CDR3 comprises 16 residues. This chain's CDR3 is CASSLVRGRLQSPLHF. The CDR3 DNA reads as TGTGCCAGCAGCTTAGTCCGGGGTAGACTACAATCACCCCTCCACTTT.

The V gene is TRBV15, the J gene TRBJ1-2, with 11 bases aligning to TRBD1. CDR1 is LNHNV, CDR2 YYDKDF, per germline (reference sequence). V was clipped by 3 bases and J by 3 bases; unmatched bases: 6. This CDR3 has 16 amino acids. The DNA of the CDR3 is TGTGCCACCAGCAGCGCACGGACAGGGGGCGACTATGGCTACACCTTC. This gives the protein CATSSARTGGDYGYTF.

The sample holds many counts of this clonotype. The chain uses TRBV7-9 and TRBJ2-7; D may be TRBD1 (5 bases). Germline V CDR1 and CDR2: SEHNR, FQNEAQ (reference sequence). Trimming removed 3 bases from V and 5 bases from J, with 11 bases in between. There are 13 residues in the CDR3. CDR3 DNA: TGTGCCAGCAGCTTGACAACGGACAACGAGCAGTACTTC. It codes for CASSLTTDNEQYF.

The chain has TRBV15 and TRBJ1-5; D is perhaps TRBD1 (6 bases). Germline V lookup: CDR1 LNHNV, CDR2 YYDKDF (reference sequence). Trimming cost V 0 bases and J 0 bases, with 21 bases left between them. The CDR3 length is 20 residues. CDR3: CATSRDVWGPGGNSNQPQHF. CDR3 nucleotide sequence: TGTGCCACCAGCAGAGATGTTTGGGGGCCTGGGGGGAATAGCAATCAGCCCCAGCATTTT.

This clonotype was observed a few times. The CDR3 nucleotides read TGCGCCAGCAGCTTTGACCAGGCTGGAAACACCATATATTTT. Protein sequence: CASSFDQAGNTIYF. The chain carries TRBV5-1 and TRBJ1-3; no definite D call. The CDR3 has 14 amino acids. Germline V CDR1 and CDR2: SGHRS, YFSETQ. The V end lost 2 bases, the J end lost 2 bases, and 8 bases lay between the germline ends.

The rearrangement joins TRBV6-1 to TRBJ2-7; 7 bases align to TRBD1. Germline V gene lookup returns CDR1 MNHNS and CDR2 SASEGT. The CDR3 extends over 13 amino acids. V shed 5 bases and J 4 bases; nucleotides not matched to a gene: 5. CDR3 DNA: TGTGCCAGCAGTCAAACAGGGGAATACGAGCAGTACTTC. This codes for CASSQTGEYEQYF.

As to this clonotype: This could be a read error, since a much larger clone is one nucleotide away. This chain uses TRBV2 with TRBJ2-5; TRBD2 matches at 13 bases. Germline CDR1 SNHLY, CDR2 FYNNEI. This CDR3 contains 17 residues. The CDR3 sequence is CASSEASPGTSGETRYF. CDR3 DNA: TGTGCCAGCAGTGAAGCGTCGCCCGGGACTAGCGGGGAGACCCGGTACTTC.

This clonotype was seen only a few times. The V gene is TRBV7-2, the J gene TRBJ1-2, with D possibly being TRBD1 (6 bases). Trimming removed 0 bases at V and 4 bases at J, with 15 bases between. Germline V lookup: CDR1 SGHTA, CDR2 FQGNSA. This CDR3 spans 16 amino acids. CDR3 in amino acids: CASSLARGGAGYGYTF. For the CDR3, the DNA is TGTGCCAGCAGCTTAGCCCGCGGGGGCGCCGGCTATGGCTACACCTTC.

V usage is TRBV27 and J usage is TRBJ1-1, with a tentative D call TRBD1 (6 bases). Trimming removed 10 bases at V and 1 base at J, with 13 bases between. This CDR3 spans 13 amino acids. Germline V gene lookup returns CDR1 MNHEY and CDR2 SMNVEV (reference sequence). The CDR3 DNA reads TGTGCCACCGGGTGGGGGGCGAACACTGAAGCTTTCTTT. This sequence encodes CATGWGANTEAFF.

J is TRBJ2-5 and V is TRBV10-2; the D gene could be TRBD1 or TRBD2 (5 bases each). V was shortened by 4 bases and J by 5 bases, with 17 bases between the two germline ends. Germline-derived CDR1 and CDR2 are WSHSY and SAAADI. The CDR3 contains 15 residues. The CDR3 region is CASSGPTRGRETQYF. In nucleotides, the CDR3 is TGCGCCAGCAGTGGTCCTACTCGGGGCCGGGAGACCCAGTACTTC.

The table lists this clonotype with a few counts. The CDR3: CSARPGTRNTGELFF. The CDR3 DNA is TGCAGTGCTAGACCCGGGACAAGGAACACCGGGGAGCTGTTTTTT. This chain joins TRBV20-1 and TRBJ2-2; perhaps TRBD1 as D (6 bases). Looked up from germline, CDR1 is DFQATT and CDR2 is SNEGSKA (reference sequence). V lost 2 bases and J 1 base, leaving 11 bases between the germline ends. The CDR3 contains 15 residues.

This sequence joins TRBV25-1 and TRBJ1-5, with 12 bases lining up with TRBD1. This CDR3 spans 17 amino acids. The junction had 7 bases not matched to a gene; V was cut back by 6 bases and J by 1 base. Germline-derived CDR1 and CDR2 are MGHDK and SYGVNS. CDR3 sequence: CASRTRDRGPSNQPQHF. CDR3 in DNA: TGTGCCAGCAGAACCCGGGACAGGGGGCCGAGCAATCAGCCCCAGCATTTT.